This passage covers 20 T cell receptor beta chains from one sample sequenced in a study of blood T cell repertoires in COVID-19. Generated by immunoSEQ multiplex PCR, the TCRdb table keeps only in-frame clones and is missing some. The data contain 150,000 to 190,000 clones, 76% of them seen just once; the ten biggest clones take up 3.5% to 4.5%. The sequencing sample was made of peripheral blood. Source of these receptors: a woman older than 75 with acute or convalescent COVID-19.

The V and J genes are TRBV25-1 and TRBJ1-4, with D maybe TRBD1 (5 bases). The V gene lost 6 bases and the J gene lost 7 bases, with 9 bases spanning the gap. The CDR3 is 12 residues long. In germline, CDR1 is MGHDK, CDR2 SYGVNS. This CDR3 is CASRGDFEKLFF. The CDR3 DNA sequence: TGTGCCAGCAGAGGGGATTTTGAAAAACTGTTTTTT.

J is TRBJ2-7 and V is TRBV2; possible D gene TRBD1, 6 bases. Between the trimmed V and J ends, which lost 7 bases and 3 bases, there was a span of 16 bases. Germline CDR1 is SNHLY and CDR2 is FYNNEI. This CDR3 has 14 residues. The CDR3 nucleotides are TGTGCCAGCACCAAAACAGGGCCCGACTACGAGCAGTACTTC. Translation gives CASTKTGPDYEQYF.

In this sample, this clone turned up a few times. V usage is TRBV18 and J usage is TRBJ2-1; TRBD2 aligns across 9 bases. This CDR3 has 17 residues. The germline gives CDR1 KGHSH, CDR2 LQKENI. Germline trimming cut 3 bases from V and 0 bases from J; bases unmatched to any gene: 6. The DNA of the CDR3 is TGTGCCAGCTCACCCGGGACTAGCCGCTACTCCTACAATGAGCAGTTCTTC. It codes for CASSPGTSRYSYNEQFF.

The gene calls are TRBV6-5 and TRBJ1-2; TRBD1 aligns across 9 bases. Germline-derived CDR1 and CDR2 are MNHEY and SVGAGI. The CDR3 is 13 residues long. The V and J ends lost 8 bases and 2 bases, in that order; junction bases with no gene match: 3. The CDR3 nucleotides are TGTGCCAGCTTTGACAGGGGGAACTATGGCTACACCTTC. This translates into CASFDRGNYGYTF.

The V call is TRBV3-1 (or the pseudogene TRBV3-2), the J call TRBJ2-2; maybe TRBD2 (5 bases). The CDR3 totals 14 residues. V lost 4 bases to trimming and J lost 5 bases, with 11 bases between them. Per the germline V gene, CDR1 is LGHDT and CDR2 is YNNKEL (reference sequence). In nucleotides, the CDR3 is TGTGCCAGCAGCCGAACGACGGGGACCGGGGAGCTGTTTTTT. Translated: CASSRTTGTGELFF.

The chain couples TRBV9 to TRBJ2-3; 8 nucleotides agree with TRBD2. In germline, CDR1 is SGDLS, CDR2 YYNGEE. CDR3 size: 15 residues. V was clipped by 5 bases and J by 3 bases; unmatched bases: 8. CDR3 nucleotide sequence: TGTGCCAGCAGTGTCTCACAGCGGGGGACAGATACGCAGTATTTT. Translation gives CASSVSQRGTDTQYF.

This clone came up a few times. This chain uses TRBV19 with TRBJ1-5, with TRBD1 as a possible D gene (6 bases). Trimming took 5 bases from V and 1 from J, leaving 15 bases between them. Germline CDR1 and CDR2: LNHDA and SQIVND (reference sequence). This CDR3 region has 16 residues. The CDR3 is CASSPPGRGSNQPQHF. Here the CDR3 DNA reads TGTGCCAGTAGTCCACCAGGGAGGGGGAGCAATCAGCCCCAGCATTTT.

This clone has a count of ten or more. The chain uses TRBV7-3 and TRBJ1-2; D possibly corresponds to TRBD1 (5 bases). The V end lost 5 bases, the J end lost 5 bases, and 15 bases lay between the germline ends. The CDR3 runs to 14 residues. Germline CDR1 is SGHTA and CDR2 is FQGTGA. CDR3 residues: CASSPGPGEYGYTF. Here the CDR3 DNA reads TGTGCCAGCAGCCCTGGACCGGGGGAATATGGCTACACCTTC. Together with reference TRBV7-3 and TRBJ1-2, the CDR3 gives the full variable domain: GAGVSQTPSNKVTEKGKYVELRCDPISGHTALYWYRQSLGQGPEFLIYFQGTGAADDSGLPNDRFFAVRPEGSVSTLKIQRTERGDSAVYLCASSPGPGEYGYTFGSGTRLTVV.

This clone was counted a few times. CDR3 sequence (DNA): TGTGCCAGCTCACCAACGACAGGGGGACACTACGAGCAGTACTTC. Amino acids: CASSPTTGGHYEQYF. This sequence joins TRBV18 and TRBJ2-7; TRBD1 matches 9 bases. V was clipped by 2 bases and J by 3 bases; unmatched bases: 5. Germline loops: CDR1 KGHSH, CDR2 LQKENI. This CDR3 region has 15 residues. Full variable domain (outside the CDR3, taken from reference TRBV18 and TRBJ2-7): NAGVMQNPRHLVRRRGQEARLRCSPMKGHSHVYWYRQLPEEGLKFMVYLQKENIIDESGMPKERFSAEFPKEGPSILRIQQVVRGDSAAYFCASSPTTGGHYEQYFGPGTRLTVT.

In this sample, this clone turned up a few times. The chain links TRBV6-5 to TRBJ1-2; D ambiguous. V lost 7 bases and J lost 1, with 16 bases in between. This CDR3 spans 15 amino acids. From germline, CDR1 is MNHEY and CDR2 SVGAGI. In DNA form, the CDR3 reads TGTGCCAGCACAACCCAGCGGGTTAATAACTATGGCTACACCTTC. It is translated as CASTTQRVNNYGYTF.

This clone was detected a few times. The chain uses TRBV6-5 and TRBJ1-1, with D possibly TRBD1 on 6 matching bases. The V end was cut by 10 bases, the J end by 0 bases, with 18 bases between. The CDR3 is 15 residues long. The V gene's germline CDR1 is MNHEY and CDR2 SVGAGI. CDR3 sequence reads: CATTPPRGMNTEAFF. For the CDR3, the DNA is TGTGCCACCACTCCTCCCAGGGGCATGAACACTGAAGCTTTCTTT.

The rearrangement joins TRBV11-2 to TRBJ1-6; 11 bases agree with TRBD1. Germline V CDR1 and CDR2: SGHAT, FQNNGV. The CDR3 loop spans 15 amino acids. J was trimmed by 7 bases and V by 5 bases; bases with no gene match: 4. The CDR3 region has the DNA TGTGCCAGCAGCCAGGACAGGGGGCAGAATTCACCCCTCCACTTT. It encodes CASSQDRGQNSPLHF.

The chain has TRBV2 and TRBJ1-2; D not certain. V lost 6 bases and J lost 8, with 13 bases in between. From germline, CDR1 is SNHLY and CDR2 FYNNEI. The CDR3 totals 12 residues. The CDR3 region is CASRYTGEGYTF. The CDR3, as DNA: TGTGCCAGCAGGTACACTGGGGAGGGCTACACCTTC. The full variable domain, completed using reference TRBV2 and TRBJ1-2, is EPEVTQTPSHQVTQMGQEVILRCVPISNHLYFYWYRQILGQKVEFLVSFYNNEISEKSEIFDDQFSVERPDGSNFTLKIRSTKLEDSAMYFCASRYTGEGYTFGSGTRLTVV.

The chain recombines TRBV7-3 with TRBJ2-2; D unresolved. CDR1 SGHTA and CDR2 FQGTGA come from the germline V gene. CDR3 length equals 16 residues. The V end was cut by 3 bases, the J end by 2 bases, with 13 bases between. The CDR3 loop is CASSLESGGNTGELFF. The CDR3 nucleotides read TGTGCCAGCAGCTTGGAGAGTGGCGGAAACACCGGGGAGCTGTTTTTT.

The rearrangement links TRBV12-3 or TRBV12-4 to TRBJ1-1, with D possibly being TRBD1 (5 bases). This CDR3 contains 13 residues. V shed 4 bases and J shed 7 bases, with 13 bases lying between them. The chain's CDR3 is CASSSFGQVEAFF. Written as DNA, the CDR3 is TGTGCCAGCAGTTCCTTCGGACAAGTTGAAGCTTTCTTT.

V gene TRBV6-1 combines with J gene TRBJ1-3; a weak D match, TRBD1 (5 bases). The CDR3 contains 15 residues. V lost 1 base and J lost 5, with 12 bases in between. CDR1 is MNHNS, CDR2 SASEGT, per germline. CDR3 loop: CASSEVRQGRNTIYF. For the CDR3, the DNA is TGTGCCAGCAGTGAAGTACGGCAGGGTCGAAACACCATATATTTT.

The V and J genes are TRBV3-1 (or the pseudogene TRBV3-2) and TRBJ2-1; 12 nucleotides agree with TRBD2. V dropped 0 bases and J dropped 6; count of bases not matched to a gene: 3. Germline CDR1 is LGHDT and CDR2 is YNNKEL (reference sequence). This CDR3 is 16 amino acids long. The DNA of the CDR3 is TGTGCCAGCAGCCAAGATAGACTAGCGGGAGTCAATGAGCAGTTCTTC. It encodes CASSQDRLAGVNEQFF.

J is TRBJ1-4 and V is TRBV5-1; D is uncertain. The CDR3 contains 15 residues. Trimming removed 0 bases from V and 5 bases from J, with 11 bases in between. CDR1 and CDR2 from the germline V gene are SGHRS and YFSETQ. The CDR3 region is CASSLAAGMNEKLFF. The CDR3 region has the DNA TGCGCCAGCAGCTTGGCCGCGGGAATGAATGAAAAACTGTTTTTT.

This chain joins TRBV6-5 and TRBJ1-2; D possibly corresponds to TRBD1 (5 bases). CDR1 is MNHEY, CDR2 SVGAGI, per germline. The CDR3 loop spans 12 amino acids. V was clipped by 6 bases and J by 7 bases, with 12 bases between them. Written as DNA, the CDR3 is TGTGCCAGCAGAGCGACAGCCGGTGGCTACACCTTC. Residues: CASRATAGGYTF.

The gene calls are TRBV5-1 and TRBJ2-5; TRBD1 might be the D (5 bases). Germline V CDR1 and CDR2: SGHRS, YFSETQ. CDR3 length: 12 residues. Trimming left V 6 bases short and J 5 bases short, with 11 bases between. The CDR3 protein is CASKSSGETQYF. The CDR3 bases are TGCGCCAGCAAGTCATCAGGGGAGACCCAGTACTTC.